These T cell receptor beta chains were read from a single sample in a study of PD-L1 blockade in urothelial cancer. TCRdb keeps only in-frame clones here, not all; method: immunoSEQ multiplex PCR. Here the sample spans around 120,000 clones, 80% to 90% being singletons. The sample here was PBMCs, taken around atezolizumab (anti-PD-L1) treatment. Receptor source: a man between 60 and 75 years old with urothelial cancer. CDR3s include the opening cysteine and the closing phenylalanine or tryptophan. The D gene is left open where the match is weak. Some rows have no size entry. The others give once, few or many, or a class for an expanded clone.

j_call | clone_size | v_call | d_call | cdr3_nt | cdr3_aa
TRBJ2-3 | - | TRBV9 | - | TGTGCCAGCAGCGTAGGGGCTAGCACAGATACGCAGTATTTT | CASSVGASTDTQYF
TRBJ2-7 | - | TRBV28 | TRBD1 | TGTGCCAGCAGTCCCGCCGGGACAGGGGTCGAGCAGTACTTC | CASSPAGTGVEQYF
TRBJ2-3 | - | TRBV30 | TRBD2 | TGTGCCTGGGGCGGGGGGGGAGATACGCAGTATTTT | CAWGGGGDTQYF
TRBJ2-1 | - | TRBV25-1 | - | TGTGCCAGCAGTGAATCTGCGGGGAGATACAATGAGCAGTTCTTC | CASSESAGRYNEQFF
TRBJ2-7 | once | TRBV7-2 | TRBD1 | TGTGCCAGCAGCTTAGAAGGGGGCCACTACGAGCAGTACTTC | CASSLEGGHYEQYF
TRBJ2-7 | - | TRBV28 | TRBD2 | TGTGCCAGCAGTTTAGCGGGAGGGTACGAGCAGTACTTC | CASSLAGGYEQYF
TRBJ1-6 | few | TRBV27 | TRBD1 | TGTGCCAGCAGTCGGACCGGGACAGGGGATATTGGTAAATATTCACCCCTCCACTTT | CASSRTGTGDIGKYSPLHF
TRBJ2-3 | - | TRBV10-3 | TRBD1 | TGTGCCATCAGCACCGACAGGGCCCCCACAGATACGCAGTATTTT | CAISTDRAPTDTQYF
TRBJ2-3 | - | TRBV18 | - | TGTGCCAGCTCACCACCCGGAGACGACACAGATACGCAGTATTTT | CASSPPGDDTDTQYF
TRBJ1-2 | - | TRBV28 | TRBD1 | TGTGCCAGCAGCGTCTCGACAGGGAGCTACACCTTC | CASSVSTGSYTF
TRBJ1-3 | - | TRBV6-1 | TRBD1 | TGTGCCAGCAGTGACCCCGGGACAGGGAACCCTAGGCCTGGAAACACCATATATTTT | CASSDPGTGNPRPGNTIYF
TRBJ2-2 | - | TRBV11-3 | - | TGTGCCAGCAGCTTGACAGTGACCGGGGAGCTGTTTTTT | CASSLTVTGELFF
TRBJ2-7 | once | TRBV11-2 | TRBD1 | TGTGCCAGCAGCTTAGGGGACAGTTACGAGCAGTACTTC | CASSLGDSYEQYF
TRBJ2-7 | - | TRBV5-1 | TRBD2 | TGCGCCAGCAGCCACGGAGGGCTAGCGGGGATCAGCTCCTACGAGCAGTACTTC | CASSHGGLAGISSYEQYF
TRBJ2-7 | - | TRBV27 | TRBD1 | TGTGCCAGCAGTCGGGACAGTCGCAGGGAGCAGTACTTC | CASSRDSRREQYF
TRBJ1-1 | - | TRBV6-5 | TRBD1 | TGTGCCAGCAGCCCCGGACAGGGCGGGGACACTGAAGCTTTCTTT | CASSPGQGGDTEAFF
TRBJ1-1 | - | TRBV11-2 | TRBD1 | TGTGCCAGCAGCCGTGACAGGGGACAACCCCGACTGAACACTGAAGCTTTCTTT | CASSRDRGQPRLNTEAFF
TRBJ1-4 | - | TRBV15 | - | TGTGCCACCAGCGGGTTTGGAGTTAATGAAAAACTGTTTTTT | CATSGFGVNEKLFF
TRBJ2-3 | - | TRBV6-5 | TRBD1 | TGTGCCAGCATTAGGGACAGGGGCACAGATACGCAGTATTTT | CASIRDRGTDTQYF
TRBJ2-7 | - | TRBV11-3 | TRBD2 | TGTGCCAGCAGCGTAGGCCCTAGCGGACCCTACGAGCAGTACTTC | CASSVGPSGPYEQYF
TRBJ1-3 | - | TRBV6-5 | - | TGTGCCAGCCGGGGGGGCCAAGGTTATGGAAACACCATATATTTT | CASRGGQGYGNTIYF
TRBJ1-4 | - | TRBV11-2 | TRBD1 | TGTGCCAGCAGCAGAGGACAGGGGTGGTCTGAAAAACTGTTTTTT | CASSRGQGWSEKLFF
TRBJ2-1 | - | TRBV5-1 | - | TGCGCCAGCAGCTTGGCATACAATGAGCAGTTCTTC | CASSLAYNEQFF
TRBJ2-2 | - | TRBV5-1 | TRBD2 | TGCGCCAGCAGCTCCGGACTAGCGGGGGGCCGGGAGCTGTTTTTT | CASSSGLAGGRELFF
TRBJ2-7 | - | TRBV27 | TRBD2 | TGTGCCAGCACTCCGGGAGGGTTCTCCTACGAGCAGTACTTC | CASTPGGFSYEQYF
TRBJ1-6 | once | TRBV5-1 | TRBD1 | TGCGCCAGCAGCCGCTCACAGGGGGTAAGGAATTCACCCCTCCACTTT | CASSRSQGVRNSPLHF
TRBJ2-3 | once | TRBV9 | TRBD2 | TGTGCCAGCAGCGCCTCCTCTAGCGGGGGAGGCACAGATACGCAGTATTTT | CASSASSSGGGTDTQYF
TRBJ2-1 | - | TRBV27 | TRBD2 | TGTGCCAGCAGTCTCGCCGGGACTAGCGGGAGAGTCTACAATGAGCAGTTCTTC | CASSLAGTSGRVYNEQFF
TRBJ2-3 | - | TRBV25-1 | - | TGTGCCAGCAGTGATAGACGAAGCGGAGGGAACACAGATACGCAGTATTTT | CASSDRRSGGNTDTQYF
TRBJ1-1 | - | TRBV18 | - | TGTGCCAGCTCACCACTCTGGGCCGAGACCCCGATGAACACTGAAGCTTTCTTT | CASSPLWAETPMNTEAFF
TRBJ1-2 | - | TRBV18 | TRBD1 | TGTGCCAGCTCCCCGGGACAGGAGGCTCTCTTGTTCTACACCTTC | CASSPGQEALLFYTF
TRBJ2-5 | - | TRBV19 | - | TGTGCCAGTAGCCAGATATGGACAGAACCCCGTCGGGAGACCCAGTACTTC | CASSQIWTEPRRETQYF
TRBJ2-5 | - | TRBV5-6 | TRBD1 | TGTGCCAGCAGCATTGGACAGGGGGCGAGGGAGACCCAGTACTTC | CASSIGQGARETQYF
TRBJ1-6 | - | TRBV5-1 | - | TGCGCTAGCAGCCGGGGGACGGAGAATTCACCCCTCCACTTT | CASSRGTENSPLHF
TRBJ2-7 | - | TRBV12-5 | TRBD1 | TGTGCTAGTGGTCCAGACAGGGCCGAGCAGTACTTC | CASGPDRAEQYF
TRBJ2-5 | - | TRBV13 | - | TGTGCCAGCAGCTTGCCCAAGAGAACCCAGTACTTC | CASSLPKRTQYF
TRBJ2-3 | - | TRBV5-6 | TRBD2 | TGTGCCAGCAGCCCGGGACTAGCGGGACCCTCTACAGATACGCAGTATTTT | CASSPGLAGPSTDTQYF
TRBJ2-1 | - | TRBV13 | TRBD2 | TGTGCCAGCAGCTTAAATAGCGGGATTTACAATGAGCAGTTCTTC | CASSLNSGIYNEQFF
TRBJ2-2 | once | TRBV6-4 | TRBD1 | TGTGCCAGCAAACTCGGGACAGCGAACACCGGGGAGCTGTTTTTT | CASKLGTANTGELFF
TRBJ1-2 | - | TRBV6-6 | - | TGTGCCAGCAGTTATACCGATCAGGGGAACGGCTACACCTTC | CASSYTDQGNGYTF
TRBJ2-1 | - | TRBV7-9 | - | TGTGCCAGCAGCTCATCCAGGGGCCCCTACAATGAGCAGTTCTTC | CASSSSRGPYNEQFF
TRBJ1-2 | - | TRBV27 | TRBD1 | TGTGCCAGCAGTTTATATGCCCCCGGGACAGGCGACTATGGCTACACCTTC | CASSLYAPGTGDYGYTF
TRBJ1-2 | once | TRBV19 | TRBD1 | TGTGCCAGTAAATCCGAGACAGGGGGCGATGGCTACACCTTC | CASKSETGGDGYTF
TRBJ2-1 | - | TRBV19 | TRBD2 | TGTGCCAGTAGTTGGACTAGCGGGAGGGCCGGCTACAATGAGCAGTTCTTC | CASSWTSGRAGYNEQFF
TRBJ1-6 | - | TRBV5-1 | - | TGCGCCAGCAGCTTGGGGCCGGGATCACCCCTCCACTTT | CASSLGPGSPLHF
TRBJ2-7 | once | TRBV15 | TRBD2 | TGTGCCACCAGCAGAGATCGGACTAGCGGCTACGAGCAGTACTTC | CATSRDRTSGYEQYF
TRBJ1-2 | once | TRBV6-5 | - | TGTGCCAGCAGTTATCAGGGATATGGCTACACCTTC | CASSYQGYGYTF
TRBJ2-4 | - | TRBV7-8 | - | TGTGCCAGCAGCTTAGACCCCAGTCTAGCCAAAAACATTCAGTACTTC | CASSLDPSLAKNIQYF
TRBJ2-1 | - | TRBV27 | TRBD2 | TGTGCCAGCGCGAGAGCGGGGGCCAAGTACAATGAGCAGTTCTTC | CASARAGAKYNEQFF
TRBJ1-6 | many | TRBV5-1 | - | TGCGCCAGCAGCCCCCTGGGCAACCAGCAAACCCTCCACTTT | CASSPLGNQQTLHF
TRBJ2-2 | - | TRBV18 | TRBD1 | TGTGCCAGCTCACCACCGTCAGGGGGTAACACCGGGGAGCTGTTTTTT | CASSPPSGGNTGELFF
TRBJ2-7 | - | TRBV9 | TRBD2 | TGTGCCAGCAGCACCAACCCCAACCCGCTAGCGGGAGACAACGAGCAGTACTTC | CASSTNPNPLAGDNEQYF
TRBJ1-5 | - | TRBV6-1 | - | TGTGCCGGCTCCAAGATAGAGGGAGATCAGCCCCAGCATTTT | CAGSKIEGDQPQHF
TRBJ1-5 | once | TRBV2 | - | TGTGCCAGCAGTGATTTCCGCCACGGGCATTTT | CASSDFRHGHF
TRBJ1-5 | - | TRBV2 | - | TGTGCCAGCACTGCACATGGCAATCAGCCCCAGCATTTT | CASTAHGNQPQHF
TRBJ2-1 | once | TRBV19 | TRBD2 | TGTGCCAGTAGTATAGATGGGTCGTGGCGGGGGATAGGCTCCTACAATGAGCAGTTCTTC | CASSIDGSWRGIGSYNEQFF
TRBJ2-2 | - | TRBV5-1 | TRBD2 | TGCGCCAGCAGCGTTACTAGCGGTTCGAACACCGGGGAGCTGTTTTTT | CASSVTSGSNTGELFF
TRBJ1-2 | - | TRBV9 | - | TGTGCCAGCGGAGTAGGGGCAGACCCAGTGGGTGGCTACACCTTC | CASGVGADPVGGYTF
TRBJ1-5 | few | TRBV5-5 | TRBD1 | TGTGCCAGCAGCTTGGGACAGGGGTTAAATCAGCCCCAGCATTTT | CASSLGQGLNQPQHF
TRBJ2-2 | - | TRBV5-6 | TRBD1 | TGTGCCAGCAGCTTGAGTTTCCGACAGGGGCACACCGGGGAGCTGTTTTTT | CASSLSFRQGHTGELFF